Listed here is a single T cell receptor beta chain. Its binding antigen is unknown. No clone much larger than this one lies a single base away; base qualities are absent. Its CDR3 holds 17 amino acids, cysteine through phenylalanine. Only the CDR3 DNA stays, 51 bases, in frame from base 1. Relative to germline, V is 2 bases shorter and J is 1 base shorter, with 16 bases between their ends. Reading the germline V gene gives CDR1 SGHDT and CDR2 YYEEEE. The library was produced with the immunoSEQ multiplex PCR assay. For the multiplex PCR, a mixture combining 60 forward primers for TCR Vbeta segments and 13 reverse primers for TCR Jbeta segments was used. The CDR3 region of rearranged TCR beta genes was amplified from genomic DNA by a multiplex PCR assay. The Illumina HiSeq System was used to sequence the amplified TCR beta libraries as 87-base-pair reads. In the source study's methods: Across the 640 or so repertoires, a later analysis counted tens of millions of unique TCR beta chains, approximately 12 million of which were shared by at least two donors. Raw reads were error-corrected and collapsed into unique sequences with a nearest-neighbor algorithm that merged closely related sequences to remove PCR and sequencing errors. Alignment of CDR3 sequences to IMGT reference sequences was used to assign V, D and J gene segments. For a sequence to be retained, a match of at least six nucleotides to both a V gene segment and a J gene segment was required. Rearrangements were classified as productive when the CDR3 lacked stop codons and remained in frame with V and J, and all other rearrangements were classified as non-productive. CDR3 was defined according to IMGT convention as the region running from the second conserved V-encoded cysteine to the conserved J-encoded phenylalanine. Sequences without an unambiguous match to a single V gene segment were excluded from the earlier analysis of about 630 of the donors. An earlier analysis of 587 of the donors classified V segments as functional when productive rearrangements were above 56.7% and as segregating when the standard deviation between donors was above 5%. A statistical classification framework was built to diagnose cytomegalovirus status from the catalog of TCR beta chain sequences. A later analysis assigned V and J genes by comparing TCR nucleotide sequences with IMGT/GENE-DB human TR gene sequences. In a later analysis, CDR3 sequences and most-parsimonious VDJ recombination scenarios were assigned using the TCRdist pipeline. In a later analysis, every TCR beta chain was defined by the combination of its CDR3 amino acid sequence and its V-gene family, and reads without a unique V-gene family were dropped. As a way to deal with suspected cross-contamination and a sequencing artifact, a later analysis dropped more than 500 nucleotide sequences that were highly shared and had low generation probability. A later analysis calculated a clonal expansion index for each public chain from normalized within-repertoire ranks of inferred template counts. In a later analysis, generation probabilities were computed with a VDJ recombination model fitted to out-of-frame rearrangements, and the resulting probabilities were checked against IGoR. In a later analysis, hypergeometric tests were used to score TCR-TCR, TCR-HLA and TCR-CMV co-occurrence, with a repertoire-size bias correction applied to TCR pairs. A later analysis estimated false discovery rates by permuting HLA or CMV assignments 20 times. In a later analysis, co-occurring TCRs were grouped using DBSCAN, with TCRdist sequence similarity added in when clustering inside HLA-allele-positive subsets. For co-occurrence clustering, repertoires with fewer than 30,000 or more than 120,000 public chains were excluded, along with five repertoires with anomalous nucleotide sharing. The source is immuneACCESS, and TCRdb retained only in-frame sequences with V and J called. Part of the clones is not carried over; for the studies checked, unresolved V genes explain less than half of this, and the remainder is unexplained. Clonal size and the V and J genes are those of that table, whereas D and trimming came from the DNA. The sample table records 100,000 to 150,000 clones; about 84% of these occur just once. The top ten clones comprise approximately 1.1% of the sample.

This specimen belongs to a study of cytomegalovirus exposure and HLA in healthy donors (dated by TCRdb to 2017 to 2019). About the study as a whole: In an earlier analysis of roughly 500 of the donors, 276 Gb of sequence data and roughly 100 million unique TCR beta sequences from approximately 180 million T cells were reported. An early release covering roughly 640 HLA-typed donors comprised about 300 gigabases of sequencing data and some 79 million unique TCR sequences. Of the 300 to 400 genotyped donors, around 81% fell in the genetic ancestry cluster associated with self-reported Caucasian donors. The study aimed to test whether signatures of past pathogen exposure could be identified by cataloging public T cell receptors. Using immunosequencing, the study profiled T cell repertoires from approximately 700 subjects and related those repertoires to cytomegalovirus serostatus. Besides the first cohort of roughly 660 subjects, a separate validation cohort made up of about 120 different subjects was used. The study combined high-throughput TCR immunosequencing, statistical association of individual TCRs with disease status, and machine learning to predict cytomegalovirus infection status. A later analysis re-analyzed previously published TCR beta repertoires from roughly 600 donors and added high-resolution HLA genotyping to study TCR occurrence patterns. The later analysis used no new phenotypic data to find candidate immune exposures, relying instead on TCR beta sequences and their occurrence across donors. To decide whether each TCR beta V gene segment behaved as functional or pseudogenic, an earlier analysis of fewer than 750 of the donors relied on high-throughput TCR beta sequencing. Alongside the repertoire data, information on donor age, sex, ethnicity and CMV serostatus was compiled. A later genetic analysis took genome-wide SNP genotypes for 398 of the 666 donors and used that subset as a discovery cohort. All discovery cohort repertoires had been generated on a single sequencing platform. Both class I and class II loci were covered by HLA typing, at four-digit resolution. Typing coverage varied by locus: roughly 629-630 donors for A, B, C, DRB1 and DQB1; approximately 560 for DQA1; some 610 for DPA1; more than 450 for DPB1. Because of strong linkage in the cohort, 5 or 6 DR-DQ haplotypes were treated as single units for association and clustering. Across about 380 genotyped donors of the cohort, an average of about 240,000 unique TCR beta nucleotide sequences per donor were sequenced, and roughly 17% of those sequences were non-productive. On the study overall, not on this receptor specifically: HLA typing was unavailable for some donors at each locus, so association tests used only the typed subset. Several of the top co-occurrence clusters appeared to be linked to parvovirus B19, influenza, CMV and Epstein-Barr virus, according to a later analysis. Most TCR sequences were seen in very few donors, while some public TCRs were found in many individuals. Compared with the approximately 710-donor mean, donors in an Asian-associated ancestry cluster had fewer N-insertions in productive TCRs, according to a later genetic analysis. The classifier was reported to diagnose cytomegalovirus status with high specificity and sensitivity in both the original and validation cohorts. In a later analysis, HLA-associated TCR beta chains were found to be more clonally expanded and to have lower generation probabilities than equally common non-associated chains. In a later analysis, most CMV-associated TCR beta chains were found to appear HLA-restricted, with HLA associations seemingly driven largely by CMV exposure. Three of the identified cytomegalovirus-associated TCR beta chains were confirmed in vitro to be specific for cytomegalovirus antigens. Some IMGT-functional V segments, including TRBV6-2 and TRBV6-3, could not be told apart with the 87-base-pair reads, so those segments were excluded. The authors suggested that the approach could potentially be generalized to other disease states and immunological phenotypes. Because counts were too low, about 18 rarely observed V segments, including chromosome 9 orphons, were excluded from the earlier analysis of under 650 of the donors. When HLA alleles, especially DR and DQ, strongly co-occurred, TCR associations were difficult to assign to individual alleles. Sequencing depth was assumed to be roughly uniform across donors in the presence/absence analyses, though that assumption may not hold. For the cohort, immune exposure information was limited to CMV serostatus. An earlier analysis of some 560 of the donors showed that most TCR beta V segments appeared in productive rearrangements either about 87% or about 30% of the time, which broadly matched IMGT annotations. Specific HLA alleles were associated with roughly 16,000 TCR beta sequences at a false discovery rate of 0.05 in a later analysis. Correlated functional status among segregating V segments might reflect linkage disequilibrium, but an unknown experimental factor could not be ruled out. A cluster of highly shared sequence variants was judged likely to be a technical artifact of the sequencing pipeline. In a later analysis, the rate of TCR association differed among HLA loci, with DRB1 alleles having the most associated TCRs and HLA-C alleles having the fewest. A further reported finding was that TCR beta sequences accurately predicted the HLA-A and HLA-B alleles for most subjects in the first cohort. Only TCR beta chains were sequenced in this cohort, and the absence of alpha or paired-chain data limited detectable features. A total of fewer than 200 TCR beta chains were listed by the study as associated with cytomegalovirus. In a later genetic analysis, a missense DCLRE1C variant was associated with V-gene and J-gene trimming of TCR beta chains, and the association was replicated in an independent cohort.

The cohort consisted of some 670 healthy bone marrow donors. At the time of sampling, every cohort member was nominally healthy, though immune exposures that went unrecorded were likely present. The donor tested CMV seronegative and was one of the 352 seronegative cohort members. Each donor provided a peripheral blood sample, and peripheral blood mononuclear cells were used for TCR beta sequencing. The Qiagen DNeasy Blood Extraction Kit was used to extract genomic DNA from the blood cell samples. The source material was PBMCs. The rearranged chain carries TRBV5-6 and TRBJ2-1, and the D gene may be TRBD1, 6 bases matching. This receptor was obtained from a boy between 10 and 17 years old in good health and CMV-seronegative. At the DNA level, the sequence is TGTGCCAGCAGCTTAGAAGGACAGAGGTTATCCTACAATGAGCAGTTCTTC. Its protein product is CASSLEGQRLSYNEQFF.